This T cell receptor beta chain was found in a study of cytomegalovirus exposure and HLA in healthy donors. Notes on this clone: Its specificity is not known.

A multiplex PCR was run with 60 Vbeta primers and 13 Jbeta primers. In the original analysis: The count from a later analysis was 65 million to 90 million unique TCR beta chains, some 12 million of them shared. The protocol was immunoSEQ multiplex PCR, while the TCRdb copy is restricted to in-frame clones and leaves out a portion. V, J and clone size are taken as reported in that table, and D and trimming were inferred from the DNA itself. The sample contains 90,000 to 140,000 clones, under 85% of which appear only once. Broader study findings: In a later analysis, several top co-occurrence clusters appeared linked to parvovirus B19, influenza, CMV and Epstein-Barr virus. In vitro assays verified that three CMV-associated chains recognized CMV antigens specifically. Analyses of presence and absence presupposed an approximately uniform sequencing depth across donors.

The sequence derives from a man aged 25-45 years in good health and CMV-seronegative. Sequencing was performed on PBMCs.

This chain's CDR3 is CASSEGLAGVWEQYF. The CDR3 DNA reads as TGCGCCAGCAGTGAGGGACTAGCGGGGGTCTGGGAGCAGTACTTC. The gene calls are TRBV10-2 and TRBJ2-5; TRBD2 aligns across 13 bases. The V gene's germline CDR1 is WSHSY and CDR2 SAAADI. V gave up 2 bases and J gave up 11 bases; unmatched junction bases: 8. This CDR3 is built from 15 residues.